The subject of this entry is one T cell receptor beta chain. Germline CDR1 is MNHNS and CDR2 is SASEGT. The CDR3 extends over 15 amino acids. With 5 bases removed from V and 4 bases from J, the gap between germline ends came to 15 bases. Assay used: immunoSEQ multiplex PCR; TCRdb lists only in-frame clones, some missing. The data contain some 16,000 clones, approximately 67% of them singletons. The sample belongs to a study of cytotoxic CD8 clonotypes in ibrutinib-treated CLL. As for the study in general: Results showed some 24 partial and 2 complete responses; following median 68 months, approximately 14 remained remitted, approximately twelve advanced.

The sequenced sample was PBMCs, obtained before ibrutinib treatment. J is TRBJ2-1 and V is TRBV6-1; D perhaps matches TRBD2 (6 bases). The TCR was taken from a human donor with chronic lymphocytic leukemia. CDR3 bases: TGTGCCAGCAGTCCCGGGACTCCAGGGTACAATGAGCAGTTCTTC. Translation: CASSPGTPGYNEQFF.